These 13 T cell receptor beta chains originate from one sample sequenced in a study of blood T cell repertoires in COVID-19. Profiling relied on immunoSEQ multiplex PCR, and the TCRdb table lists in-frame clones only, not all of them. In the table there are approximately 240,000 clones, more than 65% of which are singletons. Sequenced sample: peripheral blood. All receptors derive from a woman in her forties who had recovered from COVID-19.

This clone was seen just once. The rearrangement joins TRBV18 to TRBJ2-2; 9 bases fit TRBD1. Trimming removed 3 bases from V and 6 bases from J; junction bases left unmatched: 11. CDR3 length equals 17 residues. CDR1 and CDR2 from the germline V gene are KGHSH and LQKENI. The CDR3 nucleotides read TGTGCCAGCTCACCGACCAGGGGACAGGGTACATCCGGGGAGCTGTTTTTT. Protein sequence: CASSPTRGQGTSGELFF.

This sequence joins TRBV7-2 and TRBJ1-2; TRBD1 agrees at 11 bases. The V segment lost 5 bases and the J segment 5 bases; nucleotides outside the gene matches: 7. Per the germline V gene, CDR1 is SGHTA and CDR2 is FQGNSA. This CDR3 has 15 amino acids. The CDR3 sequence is CASSPRTGGTYGYTF. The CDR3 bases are TGTGCCAGCAGCCCTAGGACAGGGGGCACATATGGCTACACCTTC.

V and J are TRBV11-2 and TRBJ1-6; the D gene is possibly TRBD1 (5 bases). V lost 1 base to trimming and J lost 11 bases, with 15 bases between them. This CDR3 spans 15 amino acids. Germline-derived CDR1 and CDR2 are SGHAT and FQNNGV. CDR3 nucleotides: TGTGCCAGCAGCTTAGCGCTGGGGGAGGGGACACCCCTCCACTTT. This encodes CASSLALGEGTPLHF.

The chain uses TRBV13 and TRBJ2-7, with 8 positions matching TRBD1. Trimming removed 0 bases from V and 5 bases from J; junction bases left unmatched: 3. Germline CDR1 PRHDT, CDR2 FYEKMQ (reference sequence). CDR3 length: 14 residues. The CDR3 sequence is CASSLGDRGHEQYF. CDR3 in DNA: TGTGCCAGCAGCTTAGGAGACAGGGGCCACGAGCAGTACTTC.

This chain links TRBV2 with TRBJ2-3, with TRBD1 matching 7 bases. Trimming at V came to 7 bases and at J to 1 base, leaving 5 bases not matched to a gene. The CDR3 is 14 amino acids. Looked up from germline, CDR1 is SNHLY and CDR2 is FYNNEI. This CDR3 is CASIRDRGTDTQYF. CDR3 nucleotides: TGTGCCAGCATAAGAGACAGGGGCACAGATACGCAGTATTTT.

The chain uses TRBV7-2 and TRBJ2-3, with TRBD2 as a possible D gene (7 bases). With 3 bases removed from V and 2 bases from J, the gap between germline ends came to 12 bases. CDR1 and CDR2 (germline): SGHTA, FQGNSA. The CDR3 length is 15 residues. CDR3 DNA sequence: TGTGCCAGCAGCTTCGGGGGGCTCGCCACAGATACGCAGTATTTT. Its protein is CASSFGGLATDTQYF.

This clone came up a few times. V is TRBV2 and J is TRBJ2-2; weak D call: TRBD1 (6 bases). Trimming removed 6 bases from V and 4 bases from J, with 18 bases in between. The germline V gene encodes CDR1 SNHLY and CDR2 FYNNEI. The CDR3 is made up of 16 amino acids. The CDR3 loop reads CASRRGAGAVTGELFF. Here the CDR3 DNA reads TGTGCCAGCAGGCGAGGAGCAGGGGCGGTCACCGGGGAGCTGTTTTTT.

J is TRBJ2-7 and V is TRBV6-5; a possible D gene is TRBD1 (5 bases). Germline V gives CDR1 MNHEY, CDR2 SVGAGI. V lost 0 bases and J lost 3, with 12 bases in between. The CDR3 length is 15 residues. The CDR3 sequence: CASSYSDREGYEQYF. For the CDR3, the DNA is TGTGCCAGCAGTTACTCTGACAGAGAAGGCTACGAGCAGTACTTC.

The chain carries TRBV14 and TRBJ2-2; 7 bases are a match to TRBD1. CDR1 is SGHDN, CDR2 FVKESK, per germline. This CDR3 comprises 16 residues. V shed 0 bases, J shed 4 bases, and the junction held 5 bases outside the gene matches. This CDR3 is CASSQEKGGITGELFF. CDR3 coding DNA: TGTGCCAGCAGCCAAGAAAAAGGGGGCATCACCGGGGAGCTGTTTTTT. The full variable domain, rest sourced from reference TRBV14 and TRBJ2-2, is EAGVTQFPSHSVIEKGQTVTLRCDPISGHDNLYWYRRVMGKEIKFLLHFVKESKQDESGMPNNRFLAERTGGTYSTLKVQPAELEDSGVYFCASSQEKGGITGELFFGEGSRLTVL.

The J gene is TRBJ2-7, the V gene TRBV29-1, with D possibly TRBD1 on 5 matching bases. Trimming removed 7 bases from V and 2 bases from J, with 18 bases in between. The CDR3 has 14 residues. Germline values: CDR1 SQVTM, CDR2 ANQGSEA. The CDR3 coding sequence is TGCAGCGCCGCCCCCGGACATCAGGCCTACGAGCAGTACTTC. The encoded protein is CSAAPGHQAYEQYF.

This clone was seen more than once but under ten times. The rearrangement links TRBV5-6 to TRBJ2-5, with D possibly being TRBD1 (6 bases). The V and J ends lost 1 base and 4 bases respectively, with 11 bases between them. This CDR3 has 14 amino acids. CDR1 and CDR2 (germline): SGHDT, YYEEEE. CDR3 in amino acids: CASSLWQGRETQYF. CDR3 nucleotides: TGTGCCAGCAGCTTGTGGCAGGGGAGAGAGACCCAGTACTTC.

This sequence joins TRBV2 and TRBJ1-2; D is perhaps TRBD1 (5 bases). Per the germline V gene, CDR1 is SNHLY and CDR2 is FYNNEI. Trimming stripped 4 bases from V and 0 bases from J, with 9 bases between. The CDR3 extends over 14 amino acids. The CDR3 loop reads CASSGQPTNYGYTF. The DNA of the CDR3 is TGTGCCAGCAGTGGACAGCCAACTAACTATGGCTACACCTTC.

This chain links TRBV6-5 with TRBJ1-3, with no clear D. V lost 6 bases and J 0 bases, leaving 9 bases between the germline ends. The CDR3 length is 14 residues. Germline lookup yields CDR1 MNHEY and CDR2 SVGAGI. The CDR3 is CASRSLSSGNTIYF. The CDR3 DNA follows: TGTGCCAGCAGGAGCCTGAGCTCTGGAAACACCATATATTTT.